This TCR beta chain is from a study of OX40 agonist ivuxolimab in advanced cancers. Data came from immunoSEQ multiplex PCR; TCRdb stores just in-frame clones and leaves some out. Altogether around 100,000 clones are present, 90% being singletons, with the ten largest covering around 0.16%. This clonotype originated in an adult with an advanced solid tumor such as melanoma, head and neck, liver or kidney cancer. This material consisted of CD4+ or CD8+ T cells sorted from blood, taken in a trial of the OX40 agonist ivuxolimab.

CDR3 region: CASRLQVNTEAFF. The CDR3 DNA reads as TGTGCCAGCAGATTACAGGTGAACACTGAAGCTTTCTTT. The V gene is TRBV5-4, the J gene TRBJ1-1, with a possible D match to TRBD1 (5 bases). Looked up from germline, CDR1 is SGHNT and CDR2 is YYREEE (reference sequence). The V gene lost 5 bases and the J gene lost 0 bases, with 8 bases spanning the gap. The CDR3 runs to 13 residues.